The 27 T cell receptor beta chains listed next were all sequenced from one sample in a study of cytomegalovirus exposure and HLA in healthy donors. PCR amplification relied on 60 Vbeta primers (plus 13 Jbeta primers). Repertoires were generated with immunoSEQ multiplex PCR, while TCRdb's copy carries only in-frame clones and drops some. The table shows approximately 150,000 clones, with roughly 78% occurring only once. The source material was PBMCs. The receptors were sampled from a man between 18 and 29 years old in good health and CMV-seropositive.

The rearrangement joins TRBV28 to TRBJ2-7; tentatively, D is TRBD1 (5 bases). The CDR3 is 13 amino acids. The germline V and J ends were trimmed by 1 base and 4 bases, with 8 bases remaining between them. Germline assignment: CDR1 MDHEN and CDR2 SYDVKM. The CDR3 loop reads CASSLSTAYEQYF. CDR3 in DNA: TGTGCCAGCAGTTTATCGACAGCTTACGAGCAGTACTTC.

This chain connects TRBV7-9 to TRBJ1-1; D is unresolved. The V end lost 1 base, the J end lost 1 base, and 7 bases lay between the germline ends. Germline values: CDR1 SEHNR, CDR2 FQNEAQ (reference sequence). CDR3 size: 14 residues. CDR3 DNA: TGTGCCAGCAGCTTAGTGACACCGAACACTGAAGCTTTCTTT. Its translation: CASSLVTPNTEAFF.

The chain employs TRBV27 and TRBJ1-1; D uncertain. This CDR3 has 14 residues. V was shortened by 6 bases and J by 1 base, with 12 bases between the two germline ends. The germline gives CDR1 MNHEY, CDR2 SMNVEV (reference sequence). The CDR3 DNA reads TGTGCCAGCAGCCTGGGGAGGGCGAACACTGAAGCTTTCTTT. Its protein product is CASSLGRANTEAFF.

This sequence joins TRBV7-9 and TRBJ2-3; D unresolved. The CDR3 sequence is 14 residues long. V lost 2 bases, J lost 8 bases, and 14 bases lay in between. Germline CDR1 and CDR2: SEHNR and FQNEAQ (reference sequence). The CDR3 sequence: CASSLPEDSFTQYF. In nucleotides, the CDR3 is TGTGCCAGCAGCTTACCAGAGGATTCCTTTACGCAGTATTTT.

The chain combines TRBV2 with TRBJ1-2; 10 bases agree with TRBD1. CDR3 length: 16 amino acids. With 4 bases clipped from V and 1 base from J, the junction kept 6 bases outside the gene matches. The V gene's germline CDR1 is SNHLY and CDR2 FYNNEI. CDR3 sequence: CASSGGQGGFNYGYTF. DNA for the CDR3: TGTGCCAGCAGTGGCGGACAGGGGGGATTTAACTATGGCTACACCTTC.

The rearrangement uses TRBV27 and TRBJ2-1, with D perhaps TRBD2 (5 bases). The germline V and J ends were trimmed by 5 bases and 2 bases, with 13 bases remaining between them. Germline loops: CDR1 MNHEY, CDR2 SMNVEV (reference sequence). The CDR3 contains 15 residues. Written as DNA, the CDR3 is TGTGCCAGCAGTCACCGGGGTGGGCCCTACAATGAGCAGTTCTTC. Its protein is CASSHRGGPYNEQFF.

The chain employs TRBV7-9 and TRBJ1-2; 8 nucleotides agree with TRBD1. The CDR3 extends over 15 amino acids. The V and J ends lost 6 bases and 1 base, in that order; junction bases with no gene match: 7. Germline CDR1 and CDR2: SEHNR and FQNEAQ (reference sequence). CDR3 loop: CASRSRDRLNYGYTF. CDR3 DNA: TGTGCCAGCAGATCCCGGGACAGGCTTAACTATGGCTACACCTTC. Variable domain in full (rest from reference TRBV7-9 and TRBJ1-2): DTGVSQNPRHKITKRGQNVTFRCDPISEHNRLYWYRQTLGQGPEFLTYFQNEAQLEKSRLLSDRFSAERPKGSFSTLEIQRTEQGDSAMYLCASRSRDRLNYGYTFGSGTRLTVV.

The chain combines TRBV30 with TRBJ1-2; 8 bases are a match to TRBD1. CDR1 GTSNPN and CDR2 SVGIG come from the germline V gene (reference sequence). The CDR3 consists of 14 residues. The CDR3 region is CAGGPGGVGYGYTF. The CDR3 nucleotides read TGTGCGGGGGGGCCAGGGGGCGTCGGCTATGGCTACACCTTC.

The rearrangement joins TRBV27 to TRBJ2-7; 9 nucleotides match TRBD1. CDR1 and CDR2 (germline): MNHEY, SMNVEV (reference sequence). Trimming at V came to 5 bases and at J to 0 bases, leaving 5 bases not matched to a gene. CDR3 size: 15 residues. DNA for the CDR3: TGTGCCAGCAGTCTGAGGGACAGGGACTCCTACGAGCAGTACTTC. Amino acid sequence: CASSLRDRDSYEQYF.

The V gene is TRBV19, the J gene TRBJ1-5, with D possibly matching TRBD1 (5 bases). This CDR3 is built from 15 residues. The V end lost 5 bases, the J end lost 0 bases, and 11 bases lay between the germline ends. Germline V gene lookup returns CDR1 LNHDA and CDR2 SQIVND (reference sequence). The CDR3 DNA reads as TGTGCCAGTAGTTACGGACACTATAGCAATCAGCCCCAGCATTTT. Translated: CASSYGHYSNQPQHF.

This chain's CDR3 is CAWSTTRNSPLHF. CDR3 DNA: TGTGCCTGGAGTACTACACGGAATTCACCCCTCCACTTT. The V and J genes are TRBV30 and TRBJ1-6; D gene unclear. Germline CDR1 GTSNPN, CDR2 SVGIG (reference sequence). Trimming shortened V by 2 bases and J by 7 bases, and 9 bases separated the two germline ends. CDR3 size: 13 residues.

The chain joins TRBV29-1 to TRBJ2-1; 9 bases align to TRBD2. The CDR3 sequence is 17 residues long. The junction had 14 bases not matched to a gene; V was cut back by 3 bases and J by 5 bases. Germline CDR1 and CDR2: SQVTM and ANQGSEA. The CDR3 region is CSVEMVGSLAGNNEQFF. CDR3 DNA sequence: TGCAGCGTTGAGATGGTGGGCAGCCTAGCGGGGAACAATGAGCAGTTCTTC.

Only a few counts were recorded for this clone. The chain has TRBV5-1 and TRBJ1-2; no clear D gene. Germline CDR1 SGHRS, CDR2 YFSETQ. CDR3 length: 13 amino acids. The V and J ends lost 7 bases and 0 bases respectively, with 10 bases between them. CDR3 coding DNA: TGCGCCAGCCCCCCTGGCCCTAACTATGGCTACACCTTC. Its translation: CASPPGPNYGYTF.

The chain joins TRBV2 to TRBJ2-7, with D perhaps TRBD2 (6 bases). V gave up 1 base and J gave up 5 bases, with 15 bases separating them. Germline V CDR1 and CDR2: SNHLY, FYNNEI. CDR3 length: 15 residues. CDR3 amino acids: CASSEGLGTPNEQYF. CDR3 bases: TGTGCCAGCAGTGAAGGCCTTGGGACTCCCAACGAGCAGTACTTC.

The chain is built from TRBV6-4 and TRBJ2-1; 9 bases line up with TRBD2. V was pared by 2 bases and J by 7 bases, with 9 bases of the junction left unmatched. The CDR3 sequence is 16 residues long. In germline, CDR1 is MRHNA, CDR2 SNTAGT. CDR3 bases: TGTGCCAGCAGTGACACCGCCGGGACTAGCATAAATGAGCAGTTCTTC. It is translated as CASSDTAGTSINEQFF.

This clone was seen only once. The chain employs TRBV5-4 and TRBJ2-5, with TRBD1 identical over 7 bases. The DNA end is more similar to TRBJ2-7, so the J call may be wrong. Germline-derived CDR1 and CDR2 are SGHNT and YYREEE (reference sequence). The CDR3 covers 14 residues. This chain's CDR3 is CASSRGTEGHEQYF. The CDR3 nucleotides are TGTGCCAGCAGCCGAGGGACAGAGGGACACGAGCAGTACTTC.

This clone was recorded a few times. CDR3 amino acids: CASSIVTGGRNTEAFF. The CDR3 DNA sequence: TGTGCCAGTAGTATTGTGACAGGGGGCAGGAACACTGAAGCTTTCTTT. The V and J genes are TRBV19 and TRBJ1-1; 10 bases fit TRBD1. V gave up 3 bases and J gave up 1 base; unmatched junction bases: 5. This CDR3 has 16 amino acids. The germline V gene encodes CDR1 LNHDA and CDR2 SQIVND (reference sequence).

This clone has a single count. This chain connects TRBV28 to TRBJ2-7; TRBD2 agrees at 11 bases. The CDR3 has 17 amino acids. Unmatched junction bases numbered 10, after V lost 4 bases and J lost 2 bases. From germline, CDR1 is MDHEN and CDR2 SYDVKM. Here the CDR3 DNA reads TGTGCCAGCAGTTCTCACTCAAGACTAGCGGGAACCTACGAGCAGTACTTC. The encoded protein is CASSSHSRLAGTYEQYF.

J is TRBJ1-3 and V is TRBV19, with D unresolved. CDR1 and CDR2 (germline): LNHDA, SQIVND (reference sequence). There are 14 residues in the CDR3. V gave up 7 bases and J gave up 1 base, with 11 bases separating them. The CDR3 DNA is TGTGCCAGTACCTTCGGGAGGTCTGGAAACACCATATATTTT. This sequence encodes CASTFGRSGNTIYF.

The chain carries TRBV6-1 and TRBJ2-7; TRBD2 might be the D (6 bases). The CDR3 sequence is 12 residues long. Germline values: CDR1 MNHNS, CDR2 SASEGT. V lost 2 bases to trimming and J lost 6 bases, with 8 bases between them. CDR3 bases: TGTGCCAGCAGTGAACTGGGGGGCGAGCAGTACTTC. Encoded protein: CASSELGGEQYF.

V usage is TRBV11-2 and J usage is TRBJ1-1, with TRBD1 as a possible D gene (6 bases). This CDR3 has 16 residues. Trimming took 5 bases from V and 3 from J, leaving 19 bases between them. Germline CDR1 reads SGHAT; CDR2 reads FQNNGV. CDR3 in DNA: TGTGCCAGCAGCCCGACACTGTGGGCAGGGGACACTGAAGCTTTCTTT. Its translation: CASSPTLWAGDTEAFF.

This clone turned up a few times. Within the sample, other DNA sequences also encode this same CDR3. The J gene is TRBJ1-1, the V gene TRBV6-5, with 8 bases identical to TRBD1. The V and J ends lost 0 bases and 1 base, in that order; junction bases with no gene match: 1. The germline gives CDR1 MNHEY, CDR2 SVGAGI. This CDR3 has 15 residues. The chain's CDR3 is CASSYSQGANTEAFF. The CDR3, as DNA: TGTGCCAGCAGTTACTCGCAGGGGGCGAACACTGAAGCTTTCTTT.

The chain combines TRBV19 with TRBJ2-3; 8 nucleotides align to TRBD2. V was pared by 6 bases and J by 5 bases, with 10 bases of the junction left unmatched. The CDR3 is 15 amino acids. Germline CDR1 is LNHDA and CDR2 is SQIVND (reference sequence). Here the CDR3 reads CASRGPGGLGDTQYF. The CDR3 region has the DNA TGTGCCAGTAGGGGCCCGGGAGGGCTTGGAGATACGCAGTATTTT.

The genes are TRBV10-3 and TRBJ1-1; unclear D gene. V was trimmed by 2 bases and J by 5 bases, leaving 9 bases between them. Germline CDR1 is ENHRY and CDR2 is SYGVKD. The CDR3 runs to 13 residues. This CDR3 reads CAISEPTGTEAFF. The CDR3 DNA reads TGTGCCATCAGTGAGCCGACGGGAACTGAAGCTTTCTTT.

CDR3 coding DNA: TGTGCCAGCAGCTTGGTGACAGGGGGCACTGAAGCTTTCTTT. It encodes CASSLVTGGTEAFF. This chain links TRBV5-4 with TRBJ1-1, with 9 bases lining up with TRBD1. Looked up from germline, CDR1 is SGHNT and CDR2 is YYREEE (reference sequence). The CDR3 has 14 residues. V dropped 0 bases and J dropped 4; count of bases not matched to a gene: 1.

The rearrangement joins TRBV27 to TRBJ2-1; D possibly corresponds to TRBD2 (5 bases). V was cut by 3 bases and J by 9 bases, with 21 bases left in between. Germline CDR1 MNHEY, CDR2 SMNVEV (reference sequence). The CDR3 has 16 residues. The CDR3 coding sequence is TGTGCCAGCAGTTTGTTGAGTTTCCAGGAGGTTGGTGAGCAGTTCTTC. It is translated as CASSLLSFQEVGEQFF.

Comment on this clone: The same CDR3 also results from other DNA sequences found in this sample. The J gene is TRBJ2-5, the V gene TRBV27; TRBD1 might be the D (5 bases). With 4 bases removed from V and 4 bases from J, the gap between germline ends came to 13 bases. The CDR3 is 14 amino acids. Germline CDR1 MNHEY, CDR2 SMNVEV (reference sequence). CDR3 bases: TGTGCCAGCAGTTCAGCAGGGTTGGGAGAGACCCAGTACTTC. Its translation is CASSSAGLGETQYF.